This T cell receptor (beta chain) was captured by sequencing in a study of lymphopenia after photon versus proton radiotherapy (dated by TCRdb to the late 2010s). For the study in its entirety: In patients with gastrointestinal tumors who developed high-grade lymphopenia, the study compared the immunological effects of photon radiation therapy with those of proton radiation therapy. The study aimed to characterize how the two radiation modalities differ in their impact on the immune system. A cohort of some 20 patients with gastrointestinal tumors who received either photon or proton therapy and subsequently developed lymphopenia was included.

Libraries were prepared through the immunoSEQ multiplex PCR assay. T cell repertoires were profiled with deep sequencing of rearranged TCR beta loci together with multiparametric flow cytometry. Entries here come from immuneACCESS through TCRdb and include only in-frame sequences with V and J called. Some clones fail to appear in such tables; in the studies checked, an unresolved V gene covers under half of the shortfall, and the cause of the remainder is unknown. The sample profile shows over 30,000 clones; under 90% of them were found once. The ten largest clones take up about 14% of the sample. The CDR3, from cysteine to phenylalanine, totals 12 residues. CDR3 DNA only is kept here, 36 bases in frame from base 1. V drops 6 bases and J drops 0 bases, leaving 4 bases in between. CDR1 is given as ENHRY and CDR2 as SYGVKD, both from the germline V gene. On the study overall, not on this receptor specifically: During treatment, patients who received proton therapy stayed relatively stable, whereas patients who received photon therapy lost naive T cells and TCR diversity and gained effector/memory populations. Across the cohort, a larger post-nadir drop in TCR diversity was inversely correlated with overall survival time among patients who died. After the lymphocyte count nadir, oligoclonal expansion, especially of CD8+ Temra cells, was observed in photon-treated repertoires, and the drop in diversity was driven by this expansion. The survival association was examined only in patients who died, and the authors described better survival with proton therapy as a possibility, not as a demonstrated result.

In the case of this clone: Its specific antigen is unknown. No much larger clone is present one base from it, and per-base qualities are unavailable.

The TCR sequence derives from a woman in her 70s with pancreatic cancer. Source: peripheral blood, taken from a patient treated with proton-based radiotherapy. Here the chain combines TRBV10-3 and TRBJ2-3, with no confident D gene call. The CDR3 in this case is CAIRDSTDTQYF. The nucleotide sequence reads TGTGCCATCAGAGATAGCACAGATACGCAGTATTTT.